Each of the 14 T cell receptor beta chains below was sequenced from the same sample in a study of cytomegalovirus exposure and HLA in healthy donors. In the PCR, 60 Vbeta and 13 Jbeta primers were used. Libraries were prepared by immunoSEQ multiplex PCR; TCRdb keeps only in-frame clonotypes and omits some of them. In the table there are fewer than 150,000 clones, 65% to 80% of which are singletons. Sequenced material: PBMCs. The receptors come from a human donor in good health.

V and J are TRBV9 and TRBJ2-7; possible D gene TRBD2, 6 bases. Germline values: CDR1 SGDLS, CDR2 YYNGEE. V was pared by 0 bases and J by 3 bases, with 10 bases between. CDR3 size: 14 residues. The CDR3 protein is CASSVGDGGYEQYF. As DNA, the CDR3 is TGTGCCAGCAGCGTAGGGGACGGGGGCTACGAGCAGTACTTC.

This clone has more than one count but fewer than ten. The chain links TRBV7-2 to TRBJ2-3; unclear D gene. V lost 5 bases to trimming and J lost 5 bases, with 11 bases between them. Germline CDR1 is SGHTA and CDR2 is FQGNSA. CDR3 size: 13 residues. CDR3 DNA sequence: TGTGCCAGCAGCATCAAGCGTGGAGATACGCAGTATTTT. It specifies CASSIKRGDTQYF.

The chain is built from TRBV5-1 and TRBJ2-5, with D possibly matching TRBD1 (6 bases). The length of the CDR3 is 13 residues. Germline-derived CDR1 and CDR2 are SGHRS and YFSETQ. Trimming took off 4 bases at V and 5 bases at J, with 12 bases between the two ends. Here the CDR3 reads CASSGDRLETQYF. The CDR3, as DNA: TGCGCCAGCAGCGGAGACAGGCTGGAGACCCAGTACTTC. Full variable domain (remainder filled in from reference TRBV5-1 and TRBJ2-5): KAGVTQTPRYLIKTRGQQVTLSCSPISGHRSVSWYQQTPGQGLQFLFEYFSETQRNKGNFPGRFSGRQFSNSRSEMNVSTLELGDSALYLCASSGDRLETQYFGPGTRLLVL.

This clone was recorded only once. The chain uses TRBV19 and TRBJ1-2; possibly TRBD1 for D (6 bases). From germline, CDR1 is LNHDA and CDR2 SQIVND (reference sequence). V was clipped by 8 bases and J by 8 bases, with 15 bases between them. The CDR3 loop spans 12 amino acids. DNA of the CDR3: TGTGCCAGTGGCTGGGGGCCCAACGGCTACACCTTC. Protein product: CASGWGPNGYTF.

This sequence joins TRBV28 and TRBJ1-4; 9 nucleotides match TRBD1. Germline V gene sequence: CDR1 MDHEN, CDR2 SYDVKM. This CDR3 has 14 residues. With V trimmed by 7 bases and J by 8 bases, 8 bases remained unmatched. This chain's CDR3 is CASTTGGTGEKLFF. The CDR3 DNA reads TGTGCCAGCACTACTGGGGGGACAGGGGAAAAACTGTTTTTT.

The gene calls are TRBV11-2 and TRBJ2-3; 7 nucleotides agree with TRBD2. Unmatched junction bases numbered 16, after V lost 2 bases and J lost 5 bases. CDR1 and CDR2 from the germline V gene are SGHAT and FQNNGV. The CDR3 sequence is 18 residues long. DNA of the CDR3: TGTGCCAGCAGCTTACGAGGGAGGCGGGAGAGGGTGATAGATACGCAGTATTTT. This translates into CASSLRGRRERVIDTQYF.

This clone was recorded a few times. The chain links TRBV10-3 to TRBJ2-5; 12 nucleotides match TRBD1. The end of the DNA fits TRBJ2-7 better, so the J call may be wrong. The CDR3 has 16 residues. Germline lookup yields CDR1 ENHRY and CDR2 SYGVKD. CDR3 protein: CAISDRDRGLGREQYF. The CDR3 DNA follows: TGTGCCATCAGTGACCGGGACAGGGGGCTCGGGCGCGAGCAGTACTTC.

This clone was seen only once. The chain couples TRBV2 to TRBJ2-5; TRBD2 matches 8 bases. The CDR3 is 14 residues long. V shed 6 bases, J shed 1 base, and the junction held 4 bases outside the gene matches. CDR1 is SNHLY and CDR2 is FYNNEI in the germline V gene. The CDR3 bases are TGTGCCAGCAGCCCGGGGACTAGCCAAGAGACCCAGTACTTC. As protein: CASSPGTSQETQYF.

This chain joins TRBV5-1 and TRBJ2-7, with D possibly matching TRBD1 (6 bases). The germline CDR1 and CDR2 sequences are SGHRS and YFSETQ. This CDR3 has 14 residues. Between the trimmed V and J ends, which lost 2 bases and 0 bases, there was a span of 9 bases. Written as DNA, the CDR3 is TGCGCCAGCAGCTTATCAGGGGACTCCTACGAGCAGTACTTC. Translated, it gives CASSLSGDSYEQYF.

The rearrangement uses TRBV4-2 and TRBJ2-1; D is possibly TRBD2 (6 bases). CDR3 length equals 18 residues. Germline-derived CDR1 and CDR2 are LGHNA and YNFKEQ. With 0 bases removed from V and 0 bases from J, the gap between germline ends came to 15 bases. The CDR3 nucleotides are TGTGCCAGCAGCCAAGACTCGAGCGGGCACAGCTCCTACAATGAGCAGTTCTTC. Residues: CASSQDSSGHSSYNEQFF.

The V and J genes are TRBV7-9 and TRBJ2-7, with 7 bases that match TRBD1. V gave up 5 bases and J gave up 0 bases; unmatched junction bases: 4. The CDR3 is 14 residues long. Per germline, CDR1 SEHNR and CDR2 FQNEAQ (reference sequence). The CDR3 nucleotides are TGTGCCAGCAGCATCCAGGGGGTCTCCTACGAGCAGTACTTC. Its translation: CASSIQGVSYEQYF.

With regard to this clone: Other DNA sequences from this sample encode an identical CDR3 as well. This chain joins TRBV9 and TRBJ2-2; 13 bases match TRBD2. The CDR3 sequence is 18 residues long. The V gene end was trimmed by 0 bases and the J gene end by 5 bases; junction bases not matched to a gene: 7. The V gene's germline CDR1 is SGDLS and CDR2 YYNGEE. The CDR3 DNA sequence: TGTGCCAGCAGCGTAGGACTAGCGGGAGGACCGGGGACCGGGGAGCTGTTTTTT. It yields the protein CASSVGLAGGPGTGELFF. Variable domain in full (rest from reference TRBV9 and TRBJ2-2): DSGVTQTPKHLITATGQRVTLRCSPRSGDLSVYWYQQSLDQGLQFLIQYYNGEERAKGNILERFSAQQFPDLHSELNLSSLELGDSALYFCASSVGLAGGPGTGELFFGEGSRLTVL.

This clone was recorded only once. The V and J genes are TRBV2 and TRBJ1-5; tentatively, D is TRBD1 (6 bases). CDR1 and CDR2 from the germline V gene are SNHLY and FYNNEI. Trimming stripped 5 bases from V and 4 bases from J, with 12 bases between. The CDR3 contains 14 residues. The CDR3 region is CASSSQQGNQPQHF. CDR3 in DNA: TGTGCCAGCAGTTCTCAGCAGGGGAATCAGCCCCAGCATTTT.

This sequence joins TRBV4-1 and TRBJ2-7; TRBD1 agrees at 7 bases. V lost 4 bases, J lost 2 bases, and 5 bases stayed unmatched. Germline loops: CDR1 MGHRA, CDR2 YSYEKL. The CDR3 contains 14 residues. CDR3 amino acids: CASSLTGDTYEQYF. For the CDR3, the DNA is TGCGCCAGCAGCCTAACAGGGGACACCTACGAGCAGTACTTC.